The 2 T cell receptor beta chains below all came from one sample that was sequenced in a study of T cell therapy after organ transplantation. Their recognized antigens are unknown. Method: immunoSEQ multiplex PCR; TCRdb's copy keeps in-frame clones and lacks some. The sample has tens of thousands of clones; 85% to 95% are singletons. Sequencing was performed on CD8+ T cells from blood, taken before autologous CMV-specific T cell therapy. The receptors shown here come from a human patient who had received a solid organ transplant and had CMV disease.

This chain uses TRBV7-9 with TRBJ2-7; a possible D gene is TRBD1 (6 bases). This CDR3 is 13 amino acids long. From germline, CDR1 is SEHNR and CDR2 FQNEAQ (reference sequence). V was cut by 8 bases and J by 5 bases, with 16 bases left in between. Here the CDR3 DNA reads TGTGCCAGCGAAGGGACACGGATGGACGAGCAGTACTTC. Protein sequence: CASEGTRMDEQYF.

This chain uses TRBV30 with TRBJ1-1; 7 bases are shared with TRBD1. The ends lost 2 bases at V and 3 bases at J; junction bases unmatched: 3. The CDR3 consists of 13 residues. CDR1 and CDR2 from the germline V gene are GTSNPN and SVGIG (reference sequence). The CDR3 coding sequence is TGTGCCTGGAGTAGGGGGCGGGACACTGAAGCTTTCTTT. It yields the protein CAWSRGRDTEAFF.